This T cell receptor beta chain was profiled in a study of T cell changes during pregnancy in multiple sclerosis. Data came from immunoSEQ multiplex PCR; TCRdb stores just in-frame clones and leaves some out. Among approximately 30,000 clones, roughly nine tenths were seen once, and the ten largest hold approximately 5%. Only a few counts were recorded for this clone. Trimming stripped 8 bases from V and 6 bases from J, with 16 bases between. The germline V gene encodes CDR1 SEHNR and CDR2 FQNEAQ (reference sequence). This CDR3 region has 13 residues. This TCR came from a female donor with multiple sclerosis, enrolled in a pregnancy study. This chain links TRBV7-9 with TRBJ1-2; unclear D gene. The sequences come from CD8+ T cells from peripheral blood mononuclear cells, collected in the first trimester of pregnancy. The CDR3 here is CASVGAMRDGYTF. Here the CDR3 DNA reads TGTGCCAGCGTTGGTGCCATGAGGGATGGCTACACCTTC.